This T cell receptor beta chain was captured by sequencing in a study of shared clonotypes between healthy human individuals (dated by TCRdb to the early 2020s). As for the study more broadly: Two women and a few men aged 18 to 49 years were included in the cohort. Per donor, three plates each were used for CD4 naive and CD4 memory, two for CD8 naive, and one for CD8 memory. To estimate repertoire size and how much clonotype sharing occurs between individuals, the study deeply sequenced the blood TCR repertoires of five healthy adults. To increase sequencing depth and limit assay-specific biases, different laboratories used diverse techniques to prepare libraries and sequence TCR repertoires. Each donor's leukapheresis produced roughly between about 0.9 and 9.5 billion PBMCs.

Using the deep immunoSEQ assay, multiplex PCR amplified TCR CDR3 regions from genomic DNA. For each cell subset, the extracted genomic DNA was distributed evenly across all wells of several immunoSEQ 96-well plates, and each plate served as one replicate. For sorted subsets, each replicate PCR was loaded with 200 to 250 ng genomic DNA, equivalent to 25,000 to 35,000 T cell genomes. Purified libraries were quantified with a Qubit 3.0 fluorometer, sized on a Bioanalyzer 2100, and re-quantified with the KAPA Library Quantification kit. Every immunoSEQ 96-well plate was sequenced on a separate single-read 150-cycle Illumina NextSeq 550 flow cell. The study's own analysis went as follows. Because the immunoSEQ output held only junctional sequences and lacked quality scores, the filtering could not match the filtering applied to full-length reads. Sequences were annotated with PyIR, a Python wrapper for IgBLAST v1.9, using IMGT germline references to assign V/J genes and CDR3. Reads were filtered out if the reads had weak V/J assignments (E-value above 1e-6), no CDR3, stop codons, out-of-frame junctions, or ambiguous translated residues. V3J clonotypes were defined by identical inferred V gene, J gene, and CDR3 amino acid sequence. Percentage overlap between repertoires was calculated by dividing the number of shared unique clonotypes by the size of the smaller repertoire. Three approaches were used to assess repertoire richness: RTK rarefaction, the Chao1 estimator, and Recon v2.1 estimates of unobserved clonotypes. Generation probabilities for all TCRbeta clonotypes obtained by the gDNA method from a handful of donors were computed using OLGA. TCRdb retrieved this table from immuneACCESS and kept in-frame rearrangements only. Not all clones are present; in checked studies, unresolved V genes account for under half, and no reason is known for the remainder. V and J calls and clone size follow that table, whereas D and trimming were derived from the DNA. In this sample the table shows about 2,200,000 clones, about 93% of which occur a single time. The top ten clonotypes cover about 1.5% of the sample.

Broader findings and caveats from the paper: Based on pairwise subsampling, the degree of clonotype sharing among donors was expected to be affected by sequencing depth. Sampling was restricted to blood, and TCR repertoires in tissues likely differ from the TCR repertoires found in blood. Larger estimated clonotype richness was generally found for naive subsets than for memory subsets. Higher generation probabilities were observed for clonotypes shared by all four sorted-subset donors than for non-shared clonotypes. The genetic and exposure-history diversity represented was limited by the small number of donors. When a handful of donors were compared, the shared fraction of clonotypes was about 5% for naive CD4, 3.5% for naive CD8, more than 2% for memory CD4, and around 0.4% for memory CD8. Incomplete sequencing was indicated by rarefaction of sorted-subset datasets, despite the large sequencing depth.

V loses 6 bases, J loses 0 bases, and the germline ends lie 18 bases apart. The CDR3 numbers 16 residues from cysteine through phenylalanine. Left in the record is the CDR3 DNA by itself, 48 bases read in frame from the first base. Sequences LNHDA (CDR1) and SQIVND (CDR2) are obtained from the germline V gene (reference sequence). With respect to this clone: Its target antigen remains unknown. The record has no base qualities; no much larger clone is one base away.

CD8 naive samples consisted of CD45RO-negative cells that were positively selected for CCR7, yielding a CD45RA+CCR7+ population without TemRA cells. The donors were healthy, HIV-negative adults who had no recently reported acute infections or vaccinations. Every donor was a Caucasian adult residing in Nashville, Tennessee, USA. After blood collection by leukapheresis, PBMCs were isolated using Ficoll-Histopaque density gradient centrifugation and then cryopreserved in the vapor phase of liquid nitrogen. Analytical flow cytometry was used to check the purity and quantity of every magnetically sorted T cell population. Genomic DNA was isolated from each sorted fraction and quantified by UV absorbance on a Nanodrop 2000c.

The TCR comes from a man aged 18 to 30 in good health. Some clones in this sample may be carry-over from other donors' samples. The V and J genes are TRBV19 and TRBJ2-7; the D gene is not confidently resolved. Input material: naive CD8+ T cells from PBMCs. In light of the paper, this sample's cell subset or site label describes: CD45RA+CCR7+. The DNA is as follows: TGTGCCAGTAGCAATCTCCAGACACCCAGCTCCTACGAGCAGTACTTC. Its coded protein is CASSNLQTPSSYEQYF.